This T cell receptor beta chain was sequenced in a study of T cell repertoires in cytomegalovirus infection. Study results and caveats: Ex vivo responses were dominated by HLA-C-restricted CMV-specific TCR beta clonotypes. The cumulative frequency of public TCR beta families distinguished individuals who carried CMV together with the relevant HLA.

TCRdb passed the reads through MiXCR, listing each CDR3 protein once. The sample has 680,000 or so distinct CDR3 sequences, around 32% seen once; the top ten hold roughly 18%. J lost 8 bases, V lost 7 bases, and 10 bases had no gene match. CDR1 and CDR2 from the germline V gene are LNHDA and SQIVND (reference sequence). The CDR3 extends over 14 amino acids. This clonotype appeared a few times. Its matching antigen is unknown. Specimen: cultured PBMCs, collected from culture after CMV antigen stimulation. The chain uses TRBV19 and TRBJ2-1, with 8 positions matching TRBD2. The receptor was derived from a human donor in good health (CMV status not recorded). Some clones in this sample may be carry-over from other donors' samples. CDR3 sequence: CASTSGTRLYEQFF. In DNA form, the CDR3 reads TGTGCCAGTACCTCCGGGACTAGGCTTTATGAGCAGTTCTTC.